The 14 T cell receptor beta chains below all came from one sample that was sequenced in a study of blood T cells in healthy people across ages. The authors ran a second PCR of roughly 6 to 12 cycles using a sample-barcoded 5' primer and a J-beta primer mix. TCRdb fed the 5' RACE reads into MiXCR, producing one record per CDR3 protein. Of a few hundred thousand distinct CDR3 sequences listed, about 27% are singletons. This same sample was also part of a study on T cells of mothers and their children.

The sequencing sample was made of blood. The receptors here all came from a boy younger than 10 in good health.

This clonotype was detected a few times. The chain combines TRBV7-6 with TRBJ1-2, with no clear D. The CDR3 runs to 16 residues. Germline V gene lookup returns CDR1 SGHVS and CDR2 FNYEAQ. Trimming stripped 6 bases from V and 8 bases from J, with 25 bases between. The CDR3 protein is CASSPTKGREGRGYTF. CDR3 coding DNA: TGTGCCAGCAGTCCCACGAAGGGAAGGGAGGGCCGCGGCTACACCTTC.

The table lists this clonotype with a few counts. The gene calls are TRBV11-2 and TRBJ2-5; TRBD1 is a possible D gene (6 bases). The closer fit of TRBJ2-1 to the DNA end suggests the J call may be wrong. The CDR3 has 13 amino acids. Germline V CDR1 and CDR2: SGHAT, FQNNGV. The CDR3: CASSIIGGNEQFF. The CDR3 coding sequence is TGTGCCAGCAGCATAATAGGGGGCAATGAGCAGTTCTTC.

The V gene is TRBV3-1, the J gene TRBJ1-2; 7 bases agree with TRBD1. Germline V gene sequence: CDR1 LGHDT, CDR2 YNNKEL (reference sequence). J was trimmed by 0 bases and V by 8 bases; bases with no gene match: 18. The length of the CDR3 is 18 residues. In DNA form, the CDR3 reads TGTGCCAGCCTTTTTACAGGGGCGACTCCGTATGCTAACTATGGCTACACCTTC. It codes for CASLFTGATPYANYGYTF.

The rearrangement uses TRBV4-1 and TRBJ2-1; tentatively, D is TRBD2 (5 bases). This CDR3 has 15 residues. The germline V gene encodes CDR1 MGHRA and CDR2 YSYEKL. The V gene lost 4 bases and the J gene lost 2 bases, with 12 bases spanning the gap. CDR3 in amino acids: CASSLTGLTYNEQFF. In DNA form, the CDR3 reads TGCGCCAGCAGCCTTACGGGGTTGACCTACAATGAGCAGTTCTTC.

The V and J genes are TRBV24-1 and TRBJ1-2; perhaps TRBD1 as D (5 bases). Trimming shortened V by 9 bases and J by 6 bases, and 10 bases separated the two germline ends. The V gene's germline CDR1 is KGHDR and CDR2 SFDVKD. This CDR3 spans 11 amino acids. CDR3 DNA sequence: TGTGCCACCGGGGGGATTGATGGCTACACCTTC. Translated: CATGGIDGYTF.

The CDR3 nucleotides read TGTGCCAGCAGTCCCACGGTTGTTGGGGCCAACGTCCTGACTTTC. Its translation: CASSPTVVGANVLTF. J is TRBJ2-6 and V is TRBV2, with no clear D. This CDR3 is built from 15 residues. CDR1 SNHLY and CDR2 FYNNEI come from the germline V gene. V was cut by 5 bases and J by 3 bases, with 11 bases left in between.

V is TRBV20-1 and J is TRBJ2-1, with a weak D call TRBD1 (5 bases). V was trimmed by 3 bases and J by 0 bases, leaving 12 bases between them. This CDR3 is built from 15 residues. CDR1 and CDR2 (germline): DFQATT, SNEGSKA (reference sequence). The CDR3, as DNA: TGCAGTGCTAGCAAAGGGGCCTCCTCCTACAATGAGCAGTTCTTC. This codes for CSASKGASSYNEQFF.

This sequence joins TRBV18 and TRBJ1-2; D is perhaps TRBD1 (6 bases). Deletions cut 0 bases from V and 1 base from J, with 12 bases between. The V gene's germline CDR1 is KGHSH and CDR2 LQKENI. CDR3 length: 16 residues. CDR3 sequence reads: CASSPPTGRSNYGYTF. The CDR3 region has the DNA TGTGCCAGCTCACCACCGACAGGCAGAAGTAACTATGGCTACACCTTC.

This clonotype was seen more than once but under ten times. The rearrangement joins TRBV7-9 to TRBJ2-3; 12 bases align to TRBD2. The CDR3 spans 17 residues. Germline V lookup: CDR1 SEHNR, CDR2 FQNEAQ (reference sequence). The V gene end was trimmed by 2 bases and the J gene end by 3 bases; junction bases not matched to a gene: 6. The CDR3 protein is CASSLISGLAGTDTQYF. The CDR3 bases are TGTGCCAGCAGCTTAATTAGCGGACTAGCGGGGACAGATACGCAGTATTTT.

The V and J genes are TRBV15 and TRBJ2-3; perhaps D is TRBD1 or TRBD2 (6 bases each). This CDR3 spans 14 amino acids. V lost 8 bases, J lost 5 bases, and 17 bases lay in between. Germline V lookup: CDR1 LNHNV, CDR2 YYDKDF (reference sequence). The CDR3 region is CATGGAGGGDTQYF. The CDR3, as DNA: TGTGCCACCGGCGGCGCAGGAGGGGGAGATACGCAGTATTTT.

This clonotype was counted only a few times. This sequence joins TRBV5-1 and TRBJ2-7; D call uncertain. Trimming cost V 6 bases and J 6 bases, with 7 bases left between them. In germline, CDR1 is SGHRS, CDR2 YFSETQ. The CDR3 runs to 10 residues. The CDR3 is CASKSPEQYF. Here the CDR3 DNA reads TGCGCCAGCAAGTCCCCCGAGCAGTACTTC.

V is TRBV3-1 and J is TRBJ2-2, with 8 bases matching TRBD2. The J segment lost 7 bases and the V segment lost 4 bases, leaving 8 bases of the junction unmatched. CDR1 is LGHDT and CDR2 is YNNKEL in the germline V gene (reference sequence). The CDR3 spans 15 residues. This CDR3 reads CASSPSGLAGGELFF. The CDR3 coding sequence is TGTGCCAGCAGCCCCAGCGGACTAGCCGGCGGGGAGCTGTTTTTT.

The J gene is TRBJ2-5, the V gene TRBV27; the D call may be TRBD1 or TRBD2 (5 bases each). This CDR3 has 14 amino acids. V gave up 5 bases and J gave up 4 bases, with 14 bases separating them. Per the germline V gene, CDR1 is MNHEY and CDR2 is SMNVEV (reference sequence). CDR3 residues: CASSRPGQLETQYF. CDR3 sequence (DNA): TGTGCCAGCAGTCGCCCGGGGCAATTAGAGACCCAGTACTTC.

The rearrangement links TRBV28 to TRBJ2-5; a weak D match, TRBD2 (6 bases). Trimming pared 2 bases from V and 11 bases from J, leaving 18 bases between. Germline V gene lookup returns CDR1 MDHEN and CDR2 SYDVKM. The CDR3 consists of 14 residues. The CDR3 here is CASSLKGPGEEQYF. In nucleotides, the CDR3 is TGTGCCAGCAGTTTAAAGGGCCCCGGGGAGGAGCAGTACTTC.